Included here is one T cell receptor (beta chain) sequence, with context. Every donor contributed roughly 10 milliliters of peripheral blood by blood draw. The length of the CDR3 is 14 residues. Germline V gives CDR1 KGHDR, CDR2 SFDVKD. It was with a sample-barcoded 5' primer and a J-beta primer mix that a second PCR of roughly 7 to 11 cycles was run. Each cDNA molecule carried a tag from a template-switch adaptor that contained 12 random nucleotides. MiXCR, run by TCRdb on the 5' RACE reads, gives a single entry per CDR3 protein. This table holds almost 550,000 distinct CDR3 sequences, around 24% found once. The entry originates in a study of blood T cells in healthy people across ages. In addition, the sample was reused for a study of T cells of mothers and their children. This second report adds: From each mother came over 9 million TCR beta CDR3 reads, and from each child came a few million.

The rearrangement uses TRBV24-1 and TRBJ2-5; TRBD1 is a possible D gene (6 bases). The better agreement between TRBJ2-7 and the DNA end casts doubt on the J call. Sequenced material: blood. The clonotype originates from a boy between 10 and 17 years old in good health. The CDR3 DNA follows: TGTGCCACCAGTGTGGGCCAGGGGCGCGACGAGCAGTACTTC. Protein sequence: CATSVGQGRDEQYF.